This is a list of T cell receptor beta chains from one sample in a study of blood T cells in healthy people across ages. TCRdb ran MiXCR on the 5' RACE reads and lists one entry per CDR3 protein. The sample has 600,000 or so distinct CDR3 sequences, roughly 48% seen once. The sample was blood. These TCRs come from a man older than 75 in good health. The CDR3 runs from the conserved cysteine through the conserved F or W. Each record gives: clone size, V gene, J gene, D gene, CDR3 protein, CDR3 DNA. D genes are given only for firm matches. Clone size appears in some rows only: once, few, many, or a class for an expanded clone.

clone size: few; V gene: TRBV6-5; J gene: TRBJ2-5; D gene: NA; CDR3 protein: CASTETRGGLETQYF; CDR3 DNA: TGTGCCAGCACCGAGACTAGGGGCGGCCTAGAGACCCAGTACTTC
clone size: NA; V gene: TRBV5-8; J gene: TRBJ2-7; D gene: TRBD1; CDR3 protein: CASSLGGGQAYNEQYF; CDR3 DNA: TGTGCCAGCAGCTTGGGTGGGGGACAGGCCTACAATGAGCAGTACTTC
clone size: NA; V gene: TRBV18; J gene: TRBJ2-7; D gene: TRBD1; CDR3 protein: CASSRNRGEFEQYF; CDR3 DNA: TGTGCCAGCTCACGCAACAGGGGGGAGTTCGAGCAGTACTTC
clone size: once; V gene: TRBV6-5; J gene: TRBJ1-6; D gene: NA; CDR3 protein: CASTRGNSPLHF; CDR3 DNA: TGTGCCAGCACCCGCGGCAATTCACCCCTCCACTTT
clone size: NA; V gene: TRBV20-1; J gene: TRBJ2-1; D gene: TRBD1; CDR3 protein: CSARDSLGQGAGHNEQFF; CDR3 DNA: TGCAGTGCTAGAGACAGCTTAGGACAGGGGGCCGGCCACAATGAGCAGTTCTTC
clone size: few; V gene: TRBV20-1; J gene: TRBJ2-3; D gene: NA; CDR3 protein: CSARAPLLGGNTDTQYF; CDR3 DNA: TGCAGTGCTAGAGCGCCCCTCTTGGGGGGCAACACAGATACGCAGTATTTT
clone size: many; V gene: TRBV4-3; J gene: TRBJ2-6; D gene: NA; CDR3 protein: CASSQEGAGANVLTF; CDR3 DNA: TGCGCCAGCAGCCAAGAGGGTGCTGGGGCCAACGTCCTGACTTTC
clone size: NA; V gene: TRBV6-2/TRBV6-3; J gene: TRBJ2-7; D gene: NA; CDR3 protein: CASSQRGSVDEQYF; CDR3 DNA: TGTGCCAGCAGTCAACGTGGGAGTGTTGACGAGCAGTACTTC
clone size: NA; V gene: TRBV29-1; J gene: TRBJ1-1; D gene: NA; CDR3 protein: CSAGRGTLEAFF; CDR3 DNA: TGCAGCGCCGGGCGGGGAACTCTTGAAGCTTTCTTT
clone size: NA; V gene: TRBV6-1; J gene: TRBJ2-5; D gene: TRBD2; CDR3 protein: CASSQGLAGGLGRETQYF; CDR3 DNA: TGTGCCAGCAGTCAGGGACTAGCGGGAGGATTGGGGCGAGAGACCCAGTACTTC
clone size: NA; V gene: TRBV30; J gene: TRBJ2-1; D gene: TRBD2; CDR3 protein: CAGNSGSSYNEQFF; CDR3 DNA: TGTGCCGGAAATAGCGGGAGTTCCTACAATGAGCAGTTCTTC
clone size: NA; V gene: TRBV5-1; J gene: TRBJ2-7; D gene: TRBD2; CDR3 protein: CASSSGTSGGFNTYEQYF; CDR3 DNA: TGCGCCAGCAGCTCCGGGACTAGCGGGGGCTTCAATACCTACGAGCAGTACTTC
clone size: NA; V gene: TRBV4-2; J gene: TRBJ2-3; D gene: TRBD2; CDR3 protein: CASSLRTSGSRSDTQYF; CDR3 DNA: TGTGCCAGTAGCCTACGGACTAGCGGGAGTAGGTCAGATACGCAGTATTTT
clone size: NA; V gene: TRBV5-1; J gene: TRBJ2-5; D gene: NA; CDR3 protein: CASSLVPRQETQYF; CDR3 DNA: TGCGCCAGCAGCTTGGTTCCAAGACAAGAGACCCAGTACTTC
clone size: few; V gene: TRBV7-3; J gene: TRBJ2-3; D gene: TRBD1; CDR3 protein: CASSHGGTGETDTQYF; CDR3 DNA: TGTGCCAGCAGCCACGGCGGGACAGGAGAGACAGATACGCAGTATTTT
clone size: NA; V gene: TRBV7-2; J gene: TRBJ1-5; D gene: TRBD1; CDR3 protein: CASSFGTAQGPQHF; CDR3 DNA: TGTGCCAGCAGCTTTGGGACAGCTCAAGGACCCCAGCATTTT
clone size: few; V gene: TRBV4-3; J gene: TRBJ1-2; D gene: TRBD1; CDR3 protein: CASSQRTGSNYGYTF; CDR3 DNA: TGCGCCAGCAGCCAAAGGACAGGGAGTAACTATGGCTACACCTTC
clone size: NA; V gene: TRBV9; J gene: TRBJ2-7; D gene: TRBD2; CDR3 protein: CASSVSSGGNDEQYF; CDR3 DNA: TGTGCCAGCAGCGTATCTAGCGGGGGGAACGACGAGCAGTACTTC
clone size: once; V gene: TRBV10-3; J gene: TRBJ2-7; D gene: TRBD1; CDR3 protein: CAISRDRENYEQYF; CDR3 DNA: TGTGCCATCAGCAGGGACAGGGAGAACTACGAGCAGTACTTC
clone size: NA; V gene: TRBV15; J gene: TRBJ2-2; D gene: NA; CDR3 protein: CATSRDRARALTGELFF; CDR3 DNA: TGTGCCACCAGCAGAGATCGGGCTAGAGCCCTCACCGGGGAGCTGTTTTTT
clone size: few; V gene: TRBV7-2; J gene: TRBJ2-3; D gene: NA; CDR3 protein: CASGSGTSADTQYF; CDR3 DNA: TGTGCCAGCGGATCTGGGACCAGTGCAGATACGCAGTATTTT
clone size: NA; V gene: TRBV29-1; J gene: TRBJ2-1; D gene: NA; CDR3 protein: CSAAGRDWVNEQFF; CDR3 DNA: TGCAGCGCGGCAGGCAGGGATTGGGTCAATGAGCAGTTCTTC
clone size: NA; V gene: TRBV29-1; J gene: TRBJ1-2; D gene: NA; CDR3 protein: CSVEEAGLDYGYTF; CDR3 DNA: TGCAGCGTTGAAGAGGCAGGGTTGGACTATGGCTACACCTTC
clone size: NA; V gene: TRBV7-9; J gene: TRBJ2-5; D gene: NA; CDR3 protein: CASSTTEGLPSKTQYF; CDR3 DNA: TGTGCCAGCAGCACTACAGAGGGACTCCCTTCAAAGACCCAGTACTTC
clone size: NA; V gene: TRBV20-1; J gene: TRBJ1-5; D gene: NA; CDR3 protein: CSAQRSPLSNQPQHF; CDR3 DNA: TGCAGTGCTCAGCGATCGCCCTTGAGCAATCAGCCCCAGCATTTT